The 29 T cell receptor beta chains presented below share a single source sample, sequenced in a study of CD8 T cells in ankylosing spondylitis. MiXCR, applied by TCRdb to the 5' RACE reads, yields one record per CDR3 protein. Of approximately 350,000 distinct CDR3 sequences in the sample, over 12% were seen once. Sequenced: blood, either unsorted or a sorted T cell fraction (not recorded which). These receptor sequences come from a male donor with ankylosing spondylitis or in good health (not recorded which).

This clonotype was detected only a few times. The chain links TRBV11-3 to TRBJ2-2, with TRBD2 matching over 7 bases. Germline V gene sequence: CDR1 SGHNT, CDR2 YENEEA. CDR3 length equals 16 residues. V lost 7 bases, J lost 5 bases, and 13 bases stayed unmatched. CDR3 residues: CASNPGSGARTGELFF. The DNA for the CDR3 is TGTGCCAGCAACCCCGGGAGCGGGGCTAGGACCGGGGAGCTGTTTTTT.

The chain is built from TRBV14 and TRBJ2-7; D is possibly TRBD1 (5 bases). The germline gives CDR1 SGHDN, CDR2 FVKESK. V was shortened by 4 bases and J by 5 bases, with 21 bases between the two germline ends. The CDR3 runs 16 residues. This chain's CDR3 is CASSPTLGRAVNEQYF. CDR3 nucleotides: TGTGCCAGCAGCCCCACCCTTGGCAGGGCCGTAAACGAGCAGTACTTC.

CDR3 residues: CASSLTGDRNTIYF. CDR3 bases: TGTGCCAGCAGCTTGACAGGGGACAGAAACACCATATATTTT. The chain uses TRBV7-9 and TRBJ1-3; 8 nucleotides line up with TRBD1. CDR1 and CDR2 from the germline V gene are SEHNR and FQNEAQ (reference sequence). The CDR3 consists of 14 residues. V shed 3 bases, J shed 5 bases, and the junction held 3 bases outside the gene matches.

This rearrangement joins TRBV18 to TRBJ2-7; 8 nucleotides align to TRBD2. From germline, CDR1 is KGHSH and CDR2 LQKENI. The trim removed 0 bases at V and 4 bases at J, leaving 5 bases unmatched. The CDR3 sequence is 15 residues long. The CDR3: CASSPPSGSLYEQYF. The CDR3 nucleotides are TGTGCCAGCTCACCACCCAGCGGGAGTCTTTACGAGCAGTACTTC.

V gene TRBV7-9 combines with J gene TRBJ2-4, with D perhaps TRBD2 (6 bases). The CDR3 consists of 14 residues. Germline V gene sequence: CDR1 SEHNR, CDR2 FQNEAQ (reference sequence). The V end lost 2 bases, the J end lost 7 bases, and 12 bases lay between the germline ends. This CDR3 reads CASSLTEGMNIQYF. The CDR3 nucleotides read TGTGCCAGCAGCTTAACGGAGGGAATGAACATTCAGTACTTC.

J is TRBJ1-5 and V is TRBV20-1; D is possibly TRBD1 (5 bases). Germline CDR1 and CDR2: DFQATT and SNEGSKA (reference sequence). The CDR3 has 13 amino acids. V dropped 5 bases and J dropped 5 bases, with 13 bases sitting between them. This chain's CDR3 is CSAQKGSDQPQHF. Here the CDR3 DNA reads TGCAGTGCTCAAAAGGGGAGTGATCAGCCCCAGCATTTT.

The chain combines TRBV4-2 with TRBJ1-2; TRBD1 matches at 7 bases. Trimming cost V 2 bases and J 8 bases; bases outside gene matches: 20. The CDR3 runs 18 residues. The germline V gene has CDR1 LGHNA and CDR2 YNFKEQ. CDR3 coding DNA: TGTGCCAGCAGCCAAAGTACTGCGCTCCAGGGGGGAATCGGCGGCTACACCTTC. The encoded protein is CASSQSTALQGGIGGYTF.

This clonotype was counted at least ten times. CDR3 nucleotides: TGTGCCAGCAGTGTAACAGGGGGCGAAGGAAACACCATATATTTT. Residues: CASSVTGGEGNTIYF. This chain connects TRBV7-9 to TRBJ1-3; 9 bases agree with TRBD1. The germline gives CDR1 SEHNR, CDR2 FQNEAQ (reference sequence). J lost 4 bases, V lost 6 bases, and 7 bases had no gene match. The CDR3 length is 15 residues.

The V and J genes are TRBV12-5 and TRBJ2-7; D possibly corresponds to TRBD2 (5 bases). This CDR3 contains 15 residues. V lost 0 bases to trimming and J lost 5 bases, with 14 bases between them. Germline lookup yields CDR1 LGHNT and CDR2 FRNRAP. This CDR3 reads CASGLVAGLGDEQYF. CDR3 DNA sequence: TGTGCTAGTGGTTTGGTAGCAGGTCTCGGGGACGAGCAGTACTTC.

The CDR3 DNA is TGTGCCAGCAGCTTAATAGCGGGGACAACAGAGACCCAGTACTTC. Translation gives CASSLIAGTTETQYF. This chain connects TRBV7-9 to TRBJ2-5, with 8 bases fitting TRBD2. This CDR3 has 15 amino acids. Germline CDR1 and CDR2: SEHNR and FQNEAQ (reference sequence). V was pared by 2 bases and J by 4 bases, with 6 bases of the junction left unmatched.

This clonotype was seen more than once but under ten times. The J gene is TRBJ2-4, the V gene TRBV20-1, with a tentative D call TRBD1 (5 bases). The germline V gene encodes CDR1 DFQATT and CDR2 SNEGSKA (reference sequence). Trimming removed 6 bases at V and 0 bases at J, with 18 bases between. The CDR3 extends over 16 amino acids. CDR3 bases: TGCAGTGCCCCCCGGCCAGGGTCCGTAGCCAAAAACATTCAGTACTTC. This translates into CSAPRPGSVAKNIQYF.

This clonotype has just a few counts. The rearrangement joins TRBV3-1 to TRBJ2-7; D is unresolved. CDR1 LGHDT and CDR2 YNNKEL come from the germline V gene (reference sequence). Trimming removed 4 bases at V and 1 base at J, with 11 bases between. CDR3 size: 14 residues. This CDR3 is CASSPSGWSYEQYF. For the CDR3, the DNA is TGTGCCAGCAGCCCAAGTGGATGGTCCTACGAGCAGTACTTC.

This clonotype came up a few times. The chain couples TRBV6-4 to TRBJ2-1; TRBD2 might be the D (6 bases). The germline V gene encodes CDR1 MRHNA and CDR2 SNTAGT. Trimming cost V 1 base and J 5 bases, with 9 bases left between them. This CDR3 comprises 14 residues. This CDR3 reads CASSDLGGDNEQFF. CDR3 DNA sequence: TGTGCCAGCAGTGACTTAGGCGGGGACAATGAGCAGTTCTTC.

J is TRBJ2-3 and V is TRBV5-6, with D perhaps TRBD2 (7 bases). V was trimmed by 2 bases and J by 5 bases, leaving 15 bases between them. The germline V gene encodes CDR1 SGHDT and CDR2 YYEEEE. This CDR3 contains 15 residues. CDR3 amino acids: CASSLGGGAKDTQYF. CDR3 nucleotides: TGTGCCAGCAGCTTAGGCGGGGGCGCGAAAGATACGCAGTATTTT. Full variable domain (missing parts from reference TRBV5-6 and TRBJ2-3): DAGVTQSPTHLIKTRGQQVTLRCSPKSGHDTVSWYQQALGQGPQFIFQYYEEEERQRGNFPDRFSGHQFPNYSSELNVNALLLGDSALYLCASSLGGGAKDTQYFGPGTRLTVL.

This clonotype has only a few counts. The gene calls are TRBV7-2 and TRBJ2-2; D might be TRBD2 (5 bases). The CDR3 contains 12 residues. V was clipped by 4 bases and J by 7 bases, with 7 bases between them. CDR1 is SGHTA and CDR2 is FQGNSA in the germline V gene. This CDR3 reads CASSSRGGELFF. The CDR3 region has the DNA TGTGCCAGCAGCTCTCGGGGCGGGGAGCTGTTTTTT.

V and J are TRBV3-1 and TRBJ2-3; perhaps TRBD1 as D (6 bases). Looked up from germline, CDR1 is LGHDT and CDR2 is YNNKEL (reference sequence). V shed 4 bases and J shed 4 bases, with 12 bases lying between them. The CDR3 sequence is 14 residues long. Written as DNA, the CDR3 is TGTGCCAGCAGCCCGTTGACAGGATCAGATACGCAGTATTTT. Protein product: CASSPLTGSDTQYF.

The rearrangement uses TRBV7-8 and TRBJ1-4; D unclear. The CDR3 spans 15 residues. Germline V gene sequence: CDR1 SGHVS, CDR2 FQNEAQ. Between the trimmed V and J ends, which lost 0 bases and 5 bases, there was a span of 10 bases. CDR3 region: CASSLAGSRNEKLFF. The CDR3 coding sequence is TGTGCCAGCAGCTTAGCGGGCAGTAGAAATGAAAAACTGTTTTTT. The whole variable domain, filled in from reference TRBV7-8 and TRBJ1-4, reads GAGVSQSPRYKVAKRGQDVALRCDPISGHVSLFWYQQALGQGPEFLTYFQNEAQLDKSGLPSDRFFAERPEGSVSTLKIQRTQQEDSAVYLCASSLAGSRNEKLFFGSGTQLSVL.

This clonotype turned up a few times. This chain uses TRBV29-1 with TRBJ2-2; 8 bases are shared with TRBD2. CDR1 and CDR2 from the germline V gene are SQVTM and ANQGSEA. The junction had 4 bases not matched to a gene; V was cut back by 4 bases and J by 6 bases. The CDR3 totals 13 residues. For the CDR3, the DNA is TGCAGCGTTGGAGTCGGGGGGGCCGGGGAGCTGTTTTTT. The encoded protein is CSVGVGGAGELFF.

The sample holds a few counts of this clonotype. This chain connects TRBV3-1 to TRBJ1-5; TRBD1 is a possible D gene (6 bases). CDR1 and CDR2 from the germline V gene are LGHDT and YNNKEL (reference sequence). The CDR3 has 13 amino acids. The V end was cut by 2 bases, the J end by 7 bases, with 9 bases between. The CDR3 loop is CASSQSGGQPQHF. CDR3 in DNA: TGTGCCAGCAGCCAATCGGGGGGCCAGCCCCAGCATTTT.

CDR3: CASSLGSVQGAAGQPQHF. For the CDR3, the DNA is TGTGCCAGCAGTTTAGGATCGGTTCAGGGGGCCGCAGGGCAGCCCCAGCATTTT. The chain carries TRBV12-3 or TRBV12-4 and TRBJ1-5, with 8 bases lining up with TRBD1. The CDR3 spans 18 residues. V lost 1 base to trimming and J lost 7 bases; unmatched junction nucleotides: 15.

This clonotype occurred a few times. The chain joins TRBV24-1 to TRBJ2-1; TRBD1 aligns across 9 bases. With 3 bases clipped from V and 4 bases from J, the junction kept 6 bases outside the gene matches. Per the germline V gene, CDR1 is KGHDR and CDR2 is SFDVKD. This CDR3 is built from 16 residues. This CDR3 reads CATSDAGQGSYNEQFF. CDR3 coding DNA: TGTGCCACCAGTGATGCTGGACAGGGGTCATACAATGAGCAGTTCTTC.

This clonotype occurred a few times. The CDR3 sequence is CASSLRAKSPLHF. CDR3 coding DNA: TGTGCCAGCAGTTTAAGGGCAAAGTCACCCCTCCACTTT. V is TRBV28 and J is TRBJ1-6; D call uncertain. The CDR3 is made up of 13 amino acids. Germline CDR1 MDHEN, CDR2 SYDVKM. V lost 2 bases to trimming and J lost 10 bases, with 9 bases between them.

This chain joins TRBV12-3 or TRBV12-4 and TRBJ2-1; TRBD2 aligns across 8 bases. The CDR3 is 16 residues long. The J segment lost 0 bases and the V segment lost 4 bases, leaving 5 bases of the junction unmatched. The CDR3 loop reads CASSSSGGRSYNEQFF. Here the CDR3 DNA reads TGTGCCAGCAGTTCAAGCGGGGGACGCTCCTACAATGAGCAGTTCTTC.

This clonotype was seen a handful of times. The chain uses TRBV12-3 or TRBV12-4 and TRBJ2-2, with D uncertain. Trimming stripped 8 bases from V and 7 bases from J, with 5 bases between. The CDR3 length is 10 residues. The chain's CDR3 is CASGVGELFF. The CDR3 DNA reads TGTGCCAGCGGGGTCGGGGAGCTGTTTTTT.

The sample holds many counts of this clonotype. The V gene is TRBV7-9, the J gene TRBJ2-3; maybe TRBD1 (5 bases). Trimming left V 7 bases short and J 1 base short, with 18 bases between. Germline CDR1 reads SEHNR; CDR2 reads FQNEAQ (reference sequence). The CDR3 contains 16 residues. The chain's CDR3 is CASTLRKGVRTDTQYF. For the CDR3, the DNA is TGTGCCAGCACCCTAAGGAAAGGGGTTCGCACAGATACGCAGTATTTT.

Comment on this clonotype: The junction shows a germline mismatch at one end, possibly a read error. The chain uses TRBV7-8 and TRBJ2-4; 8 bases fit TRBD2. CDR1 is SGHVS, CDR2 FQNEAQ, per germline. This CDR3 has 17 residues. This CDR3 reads CASSIAAAGVHKNIQYF. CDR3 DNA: TGTGCCAGCAGCATAGCAGCAGCGGGAGTTCACAAAAACATTCAGTACTTC. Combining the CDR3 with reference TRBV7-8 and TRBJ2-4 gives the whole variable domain GAGVSQSPRYKVAKRGQDVALRCDPISGHVSLFWYQQALGQGPEFLTYFQNEAQLDKSGLPSDRFFAERPEGSVSTLKIQRTQQEDSAVYLCASSIAAAGVHKNIQYFGAGTRLSVL.

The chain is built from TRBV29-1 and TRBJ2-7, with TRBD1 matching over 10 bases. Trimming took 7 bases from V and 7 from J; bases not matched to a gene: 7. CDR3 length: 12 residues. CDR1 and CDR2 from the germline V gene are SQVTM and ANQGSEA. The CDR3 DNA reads TGCAGCGCTGGACAGGGGGTTGAAGAGCAGTACTTC. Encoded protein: CSAGQGVEEQYF.

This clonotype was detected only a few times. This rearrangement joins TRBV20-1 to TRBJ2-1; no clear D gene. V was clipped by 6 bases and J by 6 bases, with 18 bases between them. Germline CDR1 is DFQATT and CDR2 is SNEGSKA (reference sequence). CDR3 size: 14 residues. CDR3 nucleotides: TGCAGTGCCATCCCCCGGCCAGCGACCAATGAGCAGTTCTTC. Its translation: CSAIPRPATNEQFF.

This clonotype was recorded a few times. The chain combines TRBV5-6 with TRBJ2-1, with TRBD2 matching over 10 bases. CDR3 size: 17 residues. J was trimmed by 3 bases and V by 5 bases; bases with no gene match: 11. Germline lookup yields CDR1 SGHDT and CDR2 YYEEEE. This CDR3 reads CASSMGSAGGVYNEQFF. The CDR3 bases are TGTGCCAGCAGTATGGGATCAGCGGGAGGGGTCTACAATGAGCAGTTCTTC.